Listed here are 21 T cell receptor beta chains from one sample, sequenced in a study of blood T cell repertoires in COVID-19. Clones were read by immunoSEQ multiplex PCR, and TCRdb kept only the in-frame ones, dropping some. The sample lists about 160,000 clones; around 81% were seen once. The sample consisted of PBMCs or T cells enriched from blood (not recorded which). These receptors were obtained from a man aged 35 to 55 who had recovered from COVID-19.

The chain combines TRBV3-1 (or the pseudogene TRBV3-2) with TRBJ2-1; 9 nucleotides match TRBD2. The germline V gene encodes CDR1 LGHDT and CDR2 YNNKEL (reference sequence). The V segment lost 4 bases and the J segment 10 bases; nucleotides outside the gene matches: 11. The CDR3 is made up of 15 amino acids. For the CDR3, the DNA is TGTGCCAGCAGCCCGGACGATGGGCTAGCGGGAGAGCAGTTCTTC. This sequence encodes CASSPDDGLAGEQFF.

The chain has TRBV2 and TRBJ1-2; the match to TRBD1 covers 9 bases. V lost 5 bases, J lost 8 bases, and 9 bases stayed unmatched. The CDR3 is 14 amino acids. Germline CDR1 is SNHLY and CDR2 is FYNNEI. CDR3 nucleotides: TGTGCCAGCAGTCAAACGGACAGGGGAAACGGCTACACCTTC. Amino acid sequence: CASSQTDRGNGYTF.

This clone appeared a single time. CDR3 in amino acids: CASKAGGWSNQPQHF. As DNA, the CDR3 is TGTGCCAGCAAGGCAGGGGGCTGGAGCAATCAGCCCCAGCATTTT. This chain uses TRBV27 with TRBJ1-5; 8 nucleotides match TRBD1. V gave up 7 bases and J gave up 1 base; unmatched junction bases: 6. The CDR3 is 15 residues long. Per the germline V gene, CDR1 is MNHEY and CDR2 is SMNVEV (reference sequence).

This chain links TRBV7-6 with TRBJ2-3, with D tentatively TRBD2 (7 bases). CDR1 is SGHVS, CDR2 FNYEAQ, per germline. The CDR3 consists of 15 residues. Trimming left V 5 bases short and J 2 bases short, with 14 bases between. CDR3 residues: CASSGRGGTTDTQYF. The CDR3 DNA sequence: TGTGCCAGCAGCGGTAGGGGGGGGACCACAGATACGCAGTATTTT.

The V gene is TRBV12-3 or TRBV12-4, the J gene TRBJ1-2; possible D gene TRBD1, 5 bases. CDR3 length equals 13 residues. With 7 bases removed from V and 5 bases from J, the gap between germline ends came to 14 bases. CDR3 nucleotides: TGTGCCAGCATTCAGGACAAATCTTATGGCTACACCTTC. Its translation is CASIQDKSYGYTF.

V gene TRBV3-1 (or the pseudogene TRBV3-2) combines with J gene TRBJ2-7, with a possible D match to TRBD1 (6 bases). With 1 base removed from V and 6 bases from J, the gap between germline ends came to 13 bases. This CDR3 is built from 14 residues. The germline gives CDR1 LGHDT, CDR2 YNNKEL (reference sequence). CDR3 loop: CASSQGGGLAEQYF. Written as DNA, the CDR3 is TGTGCCAGCAGCCAAGGTGGGGGCCTCGCCGAGCAGTACTTC.

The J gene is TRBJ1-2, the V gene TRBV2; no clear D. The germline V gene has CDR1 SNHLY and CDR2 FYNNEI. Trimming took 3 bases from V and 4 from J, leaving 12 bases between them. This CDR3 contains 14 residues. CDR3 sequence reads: CASSDVSTGYGYTF. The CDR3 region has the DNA TGTGCCAGCAGTGATGTTTCGACGGGCTATGGCTACACCTTC.

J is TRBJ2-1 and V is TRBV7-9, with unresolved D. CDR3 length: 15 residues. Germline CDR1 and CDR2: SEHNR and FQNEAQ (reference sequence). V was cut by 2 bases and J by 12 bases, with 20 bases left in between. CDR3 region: CASSLSSTVRIGQFF. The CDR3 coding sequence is TGTGCCAGCAGCTTATCTTCAACGGTCAGGATAGGGCAGTTCTTC.

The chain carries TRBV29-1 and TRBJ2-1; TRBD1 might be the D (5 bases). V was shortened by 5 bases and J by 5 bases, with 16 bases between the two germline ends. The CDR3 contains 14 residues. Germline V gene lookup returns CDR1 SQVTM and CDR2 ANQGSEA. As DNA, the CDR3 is TGCAGCGTTACTCGCGCAGGGATCCACAATGAGCAGTTCTTC. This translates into CSVTRAGIHNEQFF.

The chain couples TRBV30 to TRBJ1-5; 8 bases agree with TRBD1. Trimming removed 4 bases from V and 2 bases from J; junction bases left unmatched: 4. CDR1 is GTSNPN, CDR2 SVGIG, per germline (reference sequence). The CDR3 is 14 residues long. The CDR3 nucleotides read TGTGCCTGGACAGGGGGCGCGGGCAATCAGCCCCAGCATTTT. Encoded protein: CAWTGGAGNQPQHF.

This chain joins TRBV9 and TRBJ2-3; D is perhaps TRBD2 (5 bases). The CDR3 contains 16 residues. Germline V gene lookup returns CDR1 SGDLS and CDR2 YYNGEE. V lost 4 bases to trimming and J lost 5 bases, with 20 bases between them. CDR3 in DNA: TGTGCCAGCAGCCAGACCAGCGGAGCTGTTGGAGATACGCAGTATTTT. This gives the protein CASSQTSGAVGDTQYF. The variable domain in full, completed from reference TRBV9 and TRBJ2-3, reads DSGVTQTPKHLITATGQRVTLRCSPRSGDLSVYWYQQSLDQGLQFLIQYYNGEERAKGNILERFSAQQFPDLHSELNLSSLELGDSALYFCASSQTSGAVGDTQYFGPGTRLTVL.

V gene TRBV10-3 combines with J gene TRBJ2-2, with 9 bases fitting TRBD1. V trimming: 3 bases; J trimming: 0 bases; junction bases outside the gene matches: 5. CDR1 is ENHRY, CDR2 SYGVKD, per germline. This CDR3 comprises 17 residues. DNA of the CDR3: TGTGCCATCAGTGACACAACAGGGGGCACGAACACCGGGGAGCTGTTTTTT. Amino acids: CAISDTTGGTNTGELFF.

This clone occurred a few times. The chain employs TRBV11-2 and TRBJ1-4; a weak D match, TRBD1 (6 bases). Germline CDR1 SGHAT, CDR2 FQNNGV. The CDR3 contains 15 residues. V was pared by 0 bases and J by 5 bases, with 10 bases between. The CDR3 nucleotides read TGTGCCAGCAGCTTAGAGGGGGCCAAAAATGAAAAACTGTTTTTT. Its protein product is CASSLEGAKNEKLFF.

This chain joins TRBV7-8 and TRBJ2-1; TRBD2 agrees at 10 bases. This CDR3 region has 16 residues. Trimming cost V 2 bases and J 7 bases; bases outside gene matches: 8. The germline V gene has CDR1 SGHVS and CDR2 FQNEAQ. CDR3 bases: TGTGCCAGCAGCTTATTTAGCGGGGGGCTAATAAATGAGCAGTTCTTC. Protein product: CASSLFSGGLINEQFF. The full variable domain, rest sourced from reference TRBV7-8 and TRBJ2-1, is GAGVSQSPRYKVAKRGQDVALRCDPISGHVSLFWYQQALGQGPEFLTYFQNEAQLDKSGLPSDRFFAERPEGSVSTLKIQRTQQEDSAVYLCASSLFSGGLINEQFFGPGTRLTVL.

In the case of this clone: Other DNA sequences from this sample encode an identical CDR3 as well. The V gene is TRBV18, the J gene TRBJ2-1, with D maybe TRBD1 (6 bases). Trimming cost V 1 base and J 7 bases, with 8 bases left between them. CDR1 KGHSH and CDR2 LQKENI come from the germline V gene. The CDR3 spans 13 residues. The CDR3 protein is CASSPQQGNEQFF. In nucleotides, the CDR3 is TGTGCCAGCTCACCACAACAGGGAAATGAGCAGTTCTTC.

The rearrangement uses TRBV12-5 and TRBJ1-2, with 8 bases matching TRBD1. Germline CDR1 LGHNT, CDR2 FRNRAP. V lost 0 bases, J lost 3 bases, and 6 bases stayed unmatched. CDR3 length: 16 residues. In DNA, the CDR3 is TGTGCTAGTGGTTTGGTAAGACAGGGGTCTGACTATGGCTACACCTTC. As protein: CASGLVRQGSDYGYTF.

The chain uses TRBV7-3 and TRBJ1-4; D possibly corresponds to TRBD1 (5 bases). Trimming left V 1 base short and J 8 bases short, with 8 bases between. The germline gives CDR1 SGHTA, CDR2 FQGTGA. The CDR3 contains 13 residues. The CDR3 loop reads CASSLRQGEKLFF. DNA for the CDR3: TGTGCCAGCAGCTTAAGGCAGGGCGAAAAACTGTTTTTT.

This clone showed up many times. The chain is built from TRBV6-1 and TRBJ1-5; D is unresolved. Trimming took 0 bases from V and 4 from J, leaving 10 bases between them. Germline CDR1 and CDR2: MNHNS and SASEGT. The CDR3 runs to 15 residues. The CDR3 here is CASSEAHVGNQPQHF. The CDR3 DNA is TGTGCCAGCAGTGAAGCGCACGTCGGTAATCAGCCCCAGCATTTT.

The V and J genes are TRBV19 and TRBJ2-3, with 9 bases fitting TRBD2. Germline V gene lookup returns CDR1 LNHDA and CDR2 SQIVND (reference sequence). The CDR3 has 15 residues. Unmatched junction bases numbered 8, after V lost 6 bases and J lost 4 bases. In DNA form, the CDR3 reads TGTGCCAGTAGCCCCTCCGGCGGGGGGGCAGATACGCAGTATTTT. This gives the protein CASSPSGGGADTQYF.

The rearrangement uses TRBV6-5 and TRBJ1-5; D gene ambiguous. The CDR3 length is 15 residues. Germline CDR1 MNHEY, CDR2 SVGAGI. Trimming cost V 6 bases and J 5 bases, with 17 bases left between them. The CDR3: CASRIRGSGDQPQHF. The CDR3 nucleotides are TGTGCCAGCAGAATAAGAGGGAGTGGGGATCAGCCCCAGCATTTT.

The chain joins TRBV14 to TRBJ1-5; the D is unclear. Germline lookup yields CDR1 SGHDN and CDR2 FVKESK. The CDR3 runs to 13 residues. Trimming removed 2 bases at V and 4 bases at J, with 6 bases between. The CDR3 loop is CASSQSHNQPQHF. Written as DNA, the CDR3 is TGTGCCAGCAGCCAATCCCATAATCAGCCCCAGCATTTT.